Below, 12 T cell receptor beta chains from the same sample are listed, as sequenced in a study of human T cells and chemical hapten exposure. The sample's time point: pre-sensitization, week 0. As for treatment: therapeutic diphenylcyclopropenone sensitization with weekly scalp DPC. TCRdb ran MiXCR on the RACE reads and lists one entry per CDR3 protein. Seen here are 85,000 to 100,000 distinct CDR3 sequences, roughly 10% observed once, and the top ten hold about 3%. The material sequenced was whole blood, taken in connection with sensitization to the hapten diphenylcyclopropenone (DPC). These receptors were taken from a woman aged 55-69 years with alopecia areata. Some clones in this sample may be carry-over from other donors' samples.

This clonotype showed up many times. The V gene is TRBV7-9, the J gene TRBJ2-1, with D possibly TRBD2 on 7 matching bases. V was shortened by 1 base and J by 1 base, with 20 bases between the two germline ends. The CDR3 covers 19 residues. Germline CDR1 SEHNR, CDR2 FQNEAQ (reference sequence). In DNA form, the CDR3 reads TGTGCCAGCAGCTTAGTTAAGTCGGGGGGCTCCCCTTCCTACAATGAGCAGTTCTTC. As protein: CASSLVKSGGSPSYNEQFF.

Notes on this clonotype: It may be a read error: a sequence one base away is much more abundant. The V and J genes are TRBV3-1 and TRBJ2-1; tentative D call: TRBD2 (5 bases). CDR3 length: 11 residues. V was clipped by 8 bases and J by 13 bases, with 15 bases between them. Germline lookup yields CDR1 LGHDT and CDR2 YNNKEL (reference sequence). For the CDR3, the DNA is TGTGCCAGCGGGTTTACGGGGAGACAGTTCTTC. Residues: CASGFTGRQFF.

This clonotype was observed a few times. The V and J genes are TRBV29-1 and TRBJ1-2; 7 bases align to TRBD1. The germline V gene encodes CDR1 SQVTM and CDR2 ANQGSEA. J lost 1 base, V lost 5 bases, and 4 bases had no gene match. The CDR3 length is 13 residues. The CDR3 region has the DNA TGCAGCGTTCAGGGGGGGAATAACTATGGCTACACCTTC. Translating gives CSVQGGNNYGYTF.

This clonotype showed up just a few times. The chain uses TRBV7-9 and TRBJ1-1; D not resolved. Germline CDR1 is SEHNR and CDR2 is FQNEAQ (reference sequence). The germline V and J ends were trimmed by 2 bases and 2 bases, with 9 bases remaining between them. The length of the CDR3 is 14 residues. Here the CDR3 reads CASSLFQTNTEAFF. The CDR3 DNA is TGTGCCAGCAGCTTATTTCAGACCAACACTGAAGCTTTCTTT. Full variable domain (missing parts from reference TRBV7-9 and TRBJ1-1): DTGVSQNPRHKITKRGQNVTFRCDPISEHNRLYWYRQTLGQGPEFLTYFQNEAQLEKSRLLSDRFSAERPKGSFSTLEIQRTEQGDSAMYLCASSLFQTNTEAFFGQGTRLTVV.

The chain is built from TRBV20-1 and TRBJ2-5; TRBD1 aligns across 10 bases. Losses at the gene ends were 0 bases for V and 2 bases for J; bases not matched to a gene: 3. Germline CDR1 and CDR2: DFQATT and SNEGSKA (reference sequence). The length of the CDR3 is 15 residues. CDR3 coding DNA: TGCAGTGCTAGAGATGACAGGGGGCTACAAGAGACCCAGTACTTC. Its protein product is CSARDDRGLQETQYF.

V and J are TRBV27 and TRBJ2-7; TRBD1 aligns across 7 bases. The junction had 3 bases not matched to a gene; V was cut back by 4 bases and J by 0 bases. Germline values: CDR1 MNHEY, CDR2 SMNVEV (reference sequence). The CDR3 loop spans 14 amino acids. The CDR3 region is CASSSRQGSYEQYF. The CDR3 DNA reads as TGTGCCAGCAGTTCACGACAGGGCTCCTACGAGCAGTACTTC.

This clonotype was seen many times. This chain links TRBV30 with TRBJ1-1, with 7 positions matching TRBD1. V was pared by 5 bases and J by 10 bases, with 13 bases of the junction left unmatched. The CDR3 contains 13 residues. The germline V gene encodes CDR1 GTSNPN and CDR2 SVGIG (reference sequence). The CDR3, as DNA: TGTGCCTGGCAAGTGCAGGGGGGGCCCAGAGCTTTCTTT. Encoded protein: CAWQVQGGPRAFF.

This clonotype has a count of ten or more. The gene calls are TRBV7-9 and TRBJ2-6; 9 bases line up with TRBD1. Germline V gene data show CDR1 as SEHNR and CDR2 as FQNEAQ (reference sequence). With V trimmed by 3 bases and J by 0 bases, 12 bases remained unmatched. The CDR3 is 20 amino acids. The CDR3 DNA is TGTGCCAGCAGCTTCCAAACAGGGGGCGCTAGATTCTCTGGGGCCAACGTCCTGACTTTC. This gives the protein CASSFQTGGARFSGANVLTF.

This clonotype was picked up many times. V is TRBV30 and J is TRBJ1-4; no reliable D call. Looked up from germline, CDR1 is GTSNPN and CDR2 is SVGIG (reference sequence). The V gene lost 7 bases and the J gene lost 0 bases, with 21 bases spanning the gap. The CDR3 runs to 17 residues. The CDR3 sequence: CASFGRLSPATNEKLFF. CDR3 DNA: TGTGCCTCATTCGGGCGACTCAGTCCCGCAACTAATGAAAAACTGTTTTTT.

This clonotype was observed many times. J is TRBJ2-1 and V is TRBV19; TRBD2 aligns across 8 bases. The CDR3 length is 15 residues. The germline gives CDR1 LNHDA, CDR2 SQIVND (reference sequence). V lost 9 bases to trimming and J lost 4 bases; unmatched junction nucleotides: 11. The CDR3 DNA sequence: TGTGCCAGCATGCGGGGGGCACTCCAGTACAATGAGCAGTTCTTC. Translation gives CASMRGALQYNEQFF.

The gene calls are TRBV5-5 and TRBJ2-2; unclear D gene. Between the trimmed V and J ends, which lost 4 bases and 1 base, there was a span of 5 bases. This CDR3 contains 13 residues. Germline CDR1 reads SGHKS; CDR2 reads YYEKEE (reference sequence). CDR3 coding DNA: TGTGCCAGCAGCGGCGGGAACACCGGGGAGCTGTTTTTT. Amino acid sequence: CASSGGNTGELFF.

This clonotype was seen more than once but under ten times. This chain joins TRBV19 and TRBJ2-3, with 9 positions matching TRBD2. V lost 8 bases, J lost 4 bases, and 13 bases stayed unmatched. CDR1 and CDR2 (germline): LNHDA, SQIVND (reference sequence). The CDR3 length is 16 residues. The CDR3 DNA sequence: TGTGCCAGTCGACGTAAAGCGGGGGGCCCACCAGATACGCAGTATTTT. The encoded protein is CASRRKAGGPPDTQYF.